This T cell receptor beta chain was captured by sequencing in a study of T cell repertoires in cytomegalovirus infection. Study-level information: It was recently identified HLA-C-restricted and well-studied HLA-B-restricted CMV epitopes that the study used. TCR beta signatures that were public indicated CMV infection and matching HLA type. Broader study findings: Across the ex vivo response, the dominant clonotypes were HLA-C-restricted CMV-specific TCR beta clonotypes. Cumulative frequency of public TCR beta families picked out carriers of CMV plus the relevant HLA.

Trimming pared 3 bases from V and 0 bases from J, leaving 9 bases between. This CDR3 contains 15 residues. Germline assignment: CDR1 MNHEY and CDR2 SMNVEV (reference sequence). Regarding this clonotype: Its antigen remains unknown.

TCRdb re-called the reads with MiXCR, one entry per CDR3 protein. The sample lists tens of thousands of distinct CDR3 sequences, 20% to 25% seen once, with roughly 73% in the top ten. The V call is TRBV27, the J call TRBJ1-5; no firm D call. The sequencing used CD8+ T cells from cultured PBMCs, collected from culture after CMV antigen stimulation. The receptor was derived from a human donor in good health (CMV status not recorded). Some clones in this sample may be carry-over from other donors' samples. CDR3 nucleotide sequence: TGTGCCAGCAGTTTGACCGGATATAGCAATCAGCCCCAGCATTTT. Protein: CASSLTGYSNQPQHF.